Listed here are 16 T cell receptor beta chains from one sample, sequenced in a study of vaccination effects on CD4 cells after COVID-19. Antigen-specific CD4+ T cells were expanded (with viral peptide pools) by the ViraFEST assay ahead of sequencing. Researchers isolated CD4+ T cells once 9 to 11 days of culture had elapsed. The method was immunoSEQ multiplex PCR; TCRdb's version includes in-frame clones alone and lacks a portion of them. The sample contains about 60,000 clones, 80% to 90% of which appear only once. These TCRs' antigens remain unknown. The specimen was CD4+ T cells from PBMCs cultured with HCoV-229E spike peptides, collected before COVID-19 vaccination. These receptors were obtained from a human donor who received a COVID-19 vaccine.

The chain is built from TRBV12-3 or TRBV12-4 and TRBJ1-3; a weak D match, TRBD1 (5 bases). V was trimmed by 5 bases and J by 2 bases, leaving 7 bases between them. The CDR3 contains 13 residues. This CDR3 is CASSRGAGNTIYF. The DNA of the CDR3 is TGTGCCAGCAGTCGGGGGGCTGGAAACACCATATATTTT.

CDR3 nucleotide sequence: TGTGCCAGCAGCTGGGACGGGAACACTGAAGCTTTCTTT. It specifies CASSWDGNTEAFF. The V call is TRBV7-9, the J call TRBJ1-1, with D possibly matching TRBD1 (5 bases). V was trimmed by 4 bases and J by 1 base, leaving 7 bases between them. The V gene's germline CDR1 is SEHNR and CDR2 FQNEAQ (reference sequence). The CDR3 runs 13 residues.

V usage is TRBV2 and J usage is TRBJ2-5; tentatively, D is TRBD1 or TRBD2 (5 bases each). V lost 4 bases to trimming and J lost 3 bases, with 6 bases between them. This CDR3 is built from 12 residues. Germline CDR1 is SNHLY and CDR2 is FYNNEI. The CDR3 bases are TGTGCCAGCAGTGGGGACGAAGAGACCCAGTACTTC. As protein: CASSGDEETQYF.

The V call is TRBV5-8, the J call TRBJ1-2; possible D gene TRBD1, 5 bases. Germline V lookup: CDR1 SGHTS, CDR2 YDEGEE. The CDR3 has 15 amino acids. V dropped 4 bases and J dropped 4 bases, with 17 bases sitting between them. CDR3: CASSPPMWGGYGYTF. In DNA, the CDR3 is TGTGCCAGCAGCCCCCCCATGTGGGGCGGCTATGGCTACACCTTC.

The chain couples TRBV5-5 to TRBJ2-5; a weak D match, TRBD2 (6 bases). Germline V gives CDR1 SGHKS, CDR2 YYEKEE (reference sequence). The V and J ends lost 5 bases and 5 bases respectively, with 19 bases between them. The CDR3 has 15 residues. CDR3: CASRRGAGGMETQYF. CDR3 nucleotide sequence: TGTGCCAGCAGGCGGGGAGCGGGCGGAATGGAGACCCAGTACTTC.

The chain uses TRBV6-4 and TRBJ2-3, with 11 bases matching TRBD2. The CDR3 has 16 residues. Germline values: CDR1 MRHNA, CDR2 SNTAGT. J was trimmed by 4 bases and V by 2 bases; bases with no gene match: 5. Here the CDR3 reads CASSDGLAGGADTQYF. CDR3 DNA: TGTGCCAGCAGTGACGGGCTAGCGGGGGGCGCAGATACGCAGTATTTT.

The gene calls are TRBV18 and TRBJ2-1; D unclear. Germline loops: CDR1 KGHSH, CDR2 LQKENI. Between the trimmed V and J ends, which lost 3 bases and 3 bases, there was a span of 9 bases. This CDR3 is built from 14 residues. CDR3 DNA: TGTGCCAGCTCACCCAGCCAGGACTACAATGAGCAGTTCTTC. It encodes CASSPSQDYNEQFF.

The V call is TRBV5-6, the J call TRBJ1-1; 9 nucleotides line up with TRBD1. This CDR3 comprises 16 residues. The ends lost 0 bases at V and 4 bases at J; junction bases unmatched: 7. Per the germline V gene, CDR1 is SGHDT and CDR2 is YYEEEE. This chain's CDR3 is CASSLVWGQGSTEAFF. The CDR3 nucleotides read TGTGCCAGCAGCTTGGTTTGGGGACAGGGATCCACTGAAGCTTTCTTT.

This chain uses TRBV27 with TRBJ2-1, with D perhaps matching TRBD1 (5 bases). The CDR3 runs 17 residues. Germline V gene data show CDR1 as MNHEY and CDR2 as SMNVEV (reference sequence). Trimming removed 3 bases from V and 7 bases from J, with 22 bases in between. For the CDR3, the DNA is TGTGCCAGCAGTTTCTTCACGACAGATCCTTTAATGAATGAGCAGTTCTTC. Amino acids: CASSFFTTDPLMNEQFF.

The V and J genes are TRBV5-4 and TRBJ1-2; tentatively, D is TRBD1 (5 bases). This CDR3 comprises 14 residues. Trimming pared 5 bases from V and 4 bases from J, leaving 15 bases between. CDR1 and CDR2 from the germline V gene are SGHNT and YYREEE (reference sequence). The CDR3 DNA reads TGTGCCAGCAGTTCACGTCAAGGGACCTATGGCTACACCTTC. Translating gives CASSSRQGTYGYTF.

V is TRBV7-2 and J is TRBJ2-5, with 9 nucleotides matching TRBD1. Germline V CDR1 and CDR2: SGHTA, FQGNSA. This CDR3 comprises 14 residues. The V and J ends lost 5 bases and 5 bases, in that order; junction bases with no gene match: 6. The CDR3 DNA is TGTGCCAGCAGCGCCTGGACAGGGGAGGAGACCCAGTACTTC. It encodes CASSAWTGEETQYF.

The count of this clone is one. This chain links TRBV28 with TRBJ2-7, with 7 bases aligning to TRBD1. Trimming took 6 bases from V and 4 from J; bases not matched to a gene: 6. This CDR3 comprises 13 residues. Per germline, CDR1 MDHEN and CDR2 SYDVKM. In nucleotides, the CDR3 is TGTGCCAGCAGGAACAGGGGAACATACGAGCAGTACGTC. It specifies CASRNRGTYEQYV.

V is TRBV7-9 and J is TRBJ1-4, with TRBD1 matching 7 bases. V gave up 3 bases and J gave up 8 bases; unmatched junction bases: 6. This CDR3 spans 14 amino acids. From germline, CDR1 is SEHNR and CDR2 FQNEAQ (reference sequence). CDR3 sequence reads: CASSFGQVSEKLFF. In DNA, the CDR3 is TGTGCCAGCAGCTTCGGACAGGTCTCCGAAAAACTGTTTTTT.

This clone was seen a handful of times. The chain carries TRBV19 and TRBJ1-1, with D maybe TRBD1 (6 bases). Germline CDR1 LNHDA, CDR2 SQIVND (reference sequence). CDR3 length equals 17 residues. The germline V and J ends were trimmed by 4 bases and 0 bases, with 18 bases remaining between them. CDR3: CASSTRLGGGMNTEAFF. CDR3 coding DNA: TGTGCCAGTAGTACTCGCTTAGGTGGGGGCATGAACACTGAAGCTTTCTTT.

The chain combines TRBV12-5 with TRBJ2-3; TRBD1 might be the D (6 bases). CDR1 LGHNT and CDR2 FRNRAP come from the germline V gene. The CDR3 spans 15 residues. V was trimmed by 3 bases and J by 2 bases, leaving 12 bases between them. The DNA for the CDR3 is TGTGCTAGTGGTTTCCAGGGGCCAAACACAGATACGCAGTATTTT. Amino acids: CASGFQGPNTDTQYF.

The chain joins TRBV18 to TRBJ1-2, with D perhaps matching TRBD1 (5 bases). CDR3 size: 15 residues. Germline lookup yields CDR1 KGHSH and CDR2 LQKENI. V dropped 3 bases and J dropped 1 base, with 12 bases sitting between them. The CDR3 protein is CASSPSSGGNYGYTF. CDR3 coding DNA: TGTGCCAGCTCACCTTCTTCCGGGGGTAACTATGGCTACACCTTC.